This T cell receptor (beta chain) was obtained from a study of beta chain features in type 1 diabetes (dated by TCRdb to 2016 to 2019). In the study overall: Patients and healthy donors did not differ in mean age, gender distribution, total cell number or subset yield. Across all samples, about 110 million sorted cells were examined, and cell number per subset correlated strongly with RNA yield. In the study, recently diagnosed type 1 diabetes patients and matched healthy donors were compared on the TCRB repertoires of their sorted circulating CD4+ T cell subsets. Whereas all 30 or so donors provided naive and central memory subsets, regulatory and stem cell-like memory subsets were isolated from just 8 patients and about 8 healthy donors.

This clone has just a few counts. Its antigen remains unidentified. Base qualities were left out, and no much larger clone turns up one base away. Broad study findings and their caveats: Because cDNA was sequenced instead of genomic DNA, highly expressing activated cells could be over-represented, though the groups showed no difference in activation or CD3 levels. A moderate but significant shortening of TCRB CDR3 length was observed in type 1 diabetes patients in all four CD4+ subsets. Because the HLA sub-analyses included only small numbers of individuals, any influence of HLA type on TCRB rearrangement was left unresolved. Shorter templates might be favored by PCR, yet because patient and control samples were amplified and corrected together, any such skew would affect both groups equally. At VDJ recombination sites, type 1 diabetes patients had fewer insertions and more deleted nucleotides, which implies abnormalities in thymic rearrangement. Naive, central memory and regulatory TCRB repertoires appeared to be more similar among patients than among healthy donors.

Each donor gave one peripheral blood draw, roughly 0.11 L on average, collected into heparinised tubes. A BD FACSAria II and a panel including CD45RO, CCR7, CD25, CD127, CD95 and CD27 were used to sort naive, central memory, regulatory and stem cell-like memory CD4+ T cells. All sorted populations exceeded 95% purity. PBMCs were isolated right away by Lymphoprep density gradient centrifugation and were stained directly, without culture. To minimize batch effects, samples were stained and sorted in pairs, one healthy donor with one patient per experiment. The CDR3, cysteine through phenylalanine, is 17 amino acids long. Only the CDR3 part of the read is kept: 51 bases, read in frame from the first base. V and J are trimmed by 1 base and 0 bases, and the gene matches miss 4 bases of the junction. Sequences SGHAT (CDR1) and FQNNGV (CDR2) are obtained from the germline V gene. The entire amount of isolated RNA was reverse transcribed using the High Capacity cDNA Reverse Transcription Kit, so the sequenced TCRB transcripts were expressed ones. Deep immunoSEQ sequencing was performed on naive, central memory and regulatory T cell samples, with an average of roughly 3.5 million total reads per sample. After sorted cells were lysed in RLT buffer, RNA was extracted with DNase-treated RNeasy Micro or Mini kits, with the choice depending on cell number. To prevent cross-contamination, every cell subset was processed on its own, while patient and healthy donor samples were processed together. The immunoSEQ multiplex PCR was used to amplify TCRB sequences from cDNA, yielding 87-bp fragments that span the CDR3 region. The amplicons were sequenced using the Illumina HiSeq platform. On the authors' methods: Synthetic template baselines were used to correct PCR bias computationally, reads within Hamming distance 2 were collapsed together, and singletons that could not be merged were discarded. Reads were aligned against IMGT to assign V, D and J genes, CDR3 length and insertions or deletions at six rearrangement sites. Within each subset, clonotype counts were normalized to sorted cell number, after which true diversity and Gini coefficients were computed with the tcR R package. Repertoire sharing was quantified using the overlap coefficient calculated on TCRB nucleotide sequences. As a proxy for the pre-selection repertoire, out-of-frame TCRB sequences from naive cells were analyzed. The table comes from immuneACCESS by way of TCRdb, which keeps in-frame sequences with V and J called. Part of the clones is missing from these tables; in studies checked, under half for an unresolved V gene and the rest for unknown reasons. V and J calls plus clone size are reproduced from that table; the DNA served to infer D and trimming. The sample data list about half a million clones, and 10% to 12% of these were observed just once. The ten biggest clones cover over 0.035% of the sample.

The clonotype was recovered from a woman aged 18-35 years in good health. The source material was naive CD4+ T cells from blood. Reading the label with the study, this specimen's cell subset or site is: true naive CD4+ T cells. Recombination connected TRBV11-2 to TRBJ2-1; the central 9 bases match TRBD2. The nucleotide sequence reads TGTGCCAGCAGCTTAGGTCGCGGGAGGGCCTCCTACAATGAGCAGTTCTTC. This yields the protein CASSLGRGRASYNEQFF.